This T cell receptor beta chain was identified in a study of cytotoxic CD8 clonotypes in ibrutinib-treated CLL. CDR1 and CDR2 from the germline V gene are MDHEN and SYDVKM. V lost 6 bases to trimming and J lost 2 bases, with 17 bases between them. This CDR3 has 16 residues. Many counts were recorded for this clone. The method was immunoSEQ multiplex PCR; TCRdb's version includes in-frame clones alone and lacks a portion of them. The sample yields around 200,000 clones, roughly three quarters seen once. The chain employs TRBV28 and TRBJ1-5; D may be TRBD1 (5 bases). The sequence derives from a human donor with chronic lymphocytic leukemia. The sample here was PBMCs, taken after 12 months of ibrutinib treatment. This CDR3 reads CASSPRARAGNQPQHF. The CDR3 DNA is TGTGCCAGCAGCCCAAGGGCCAGGGCGGGCAATCAGCCCCAGCATTTT.